The TCR beta chain under discussion was sequenced for a study of read filtering for tumor transcriptome and immune sequencing. The CDR3 has 17 amino acids. Germline V gene sequence: CDR1 LGHNA, CDR2 YNFKEQ. V trimming: 1 base; J trimming: 6 bases; junction bases outside the gene matches: 8. Regarding this clonotype: One base away lies a much larger clone, so this may be a sequencing read error. This CDR3 is missing its conserved last phenylalanine or tryptophan, likely due to a read error.

The library was built from 400 ng RNA with molecular barcoded adaptors for alpha/delta and beta/gamma chains. TCRdb ran MiXCR on the reads and lists one entry per CDR3 protein. The sample includes some 62,000 distinct CDR3 sequences, more than 11% seen only once; the top ten take approximately 50%. The source of this sequence is a donor at least 40 years old with multiple myeloma. The sequenced sample consisted of a population of CD138-negative cells sorted from bone marrow. The rearrangement links TRBV4-2 to TRBJ2-3; TRBD2 matches 12 bases. The DNA for the CDR3 is TGTGCCAGCAGCCAAGGGGTTGCTAGCGGGAGGGACGATACGCAGTATATT. Its translation: CASSQGVASGRDDTQYI.